This T cell receptor (beta chain) appears in the sequencing data of a study of radiotherapy plus CTLA-4 blockade in lung cancer. Study-wide points: Interferon-beta and early blood T cell clone dynamics reportedly predicted response best.

About this clone itself: The antigen is not known.

Chemo-refractory metastatic non-small-cell lung cancer patients received focal radiation with ipilimumab CTLA-4 blockade. TCRdb keeps only in-frame clones here, not all; method: immunoSEQ multiplex PCR. The data contain 45,000 to 55,000 clones, roughly three quarters of them singletons. Germline assignment: CDR1 SSHAT and CDR2 FNYEAQ (reference sequence). This CDR3 spans 16 amino acids. V lost 5 bases and J 1 base, leaving 17 bases between the germline ends. This specimen consisted of peripheral blood, obtained from a patient treated with radiotherapy plus ipilimumab. This clonotype was obtained from a human donor with non-small cell lung cancer who had a partial response to radiotherapy plus ipilimumab. The gene calls are TRBV7-7 and TRBJ2-5; D is possibly TRBD1 (6 bases). DNA for the CDR3: TGTGCCAGCAGCACAGATCCCGGGACACTCCAAGAGACCCAGTACTTC. This translates into CASSTDPGTLQETQYF.